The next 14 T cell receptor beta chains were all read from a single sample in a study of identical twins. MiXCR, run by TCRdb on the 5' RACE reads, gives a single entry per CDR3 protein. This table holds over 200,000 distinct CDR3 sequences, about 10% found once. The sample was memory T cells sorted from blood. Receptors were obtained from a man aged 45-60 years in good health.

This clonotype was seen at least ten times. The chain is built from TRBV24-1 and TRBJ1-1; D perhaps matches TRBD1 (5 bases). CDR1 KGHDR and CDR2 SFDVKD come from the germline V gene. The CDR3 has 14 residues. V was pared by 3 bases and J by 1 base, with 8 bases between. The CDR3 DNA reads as TGTGCCACCAGTGATGGACATTGGAACACTGAAGCTTTCTTT. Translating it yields CATSDGHWNTEAFF.

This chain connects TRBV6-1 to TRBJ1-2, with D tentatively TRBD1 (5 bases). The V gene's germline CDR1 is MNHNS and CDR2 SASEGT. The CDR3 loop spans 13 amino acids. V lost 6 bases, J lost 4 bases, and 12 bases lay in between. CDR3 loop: CASRSPGLYGYTF. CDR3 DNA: TGTGCCAGCAGGTCCCCGGGACTCTATGGCTACACCTTC.

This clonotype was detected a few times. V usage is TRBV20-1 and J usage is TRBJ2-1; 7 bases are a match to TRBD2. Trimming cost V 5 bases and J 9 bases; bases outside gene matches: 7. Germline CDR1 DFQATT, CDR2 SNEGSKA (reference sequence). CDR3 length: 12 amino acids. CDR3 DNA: TGCAGTGCTCCCCGTGGGGGGGGTGAGCAGTTCTTC. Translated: CSAPRGGGEQFF.

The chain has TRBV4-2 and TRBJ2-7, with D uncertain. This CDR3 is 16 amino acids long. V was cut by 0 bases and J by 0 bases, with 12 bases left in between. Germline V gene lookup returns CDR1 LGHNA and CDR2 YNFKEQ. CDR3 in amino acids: CASSQDSAKSSYEQYF. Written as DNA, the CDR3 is TGTGCCAGCAGCCAAGATTCCGCGAAAAGCTCCTACGAGCAGTACTTC.

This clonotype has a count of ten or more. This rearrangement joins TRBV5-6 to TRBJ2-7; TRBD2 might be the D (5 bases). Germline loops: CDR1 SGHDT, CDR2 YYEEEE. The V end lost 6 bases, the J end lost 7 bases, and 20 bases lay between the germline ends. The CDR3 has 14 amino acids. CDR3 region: CASNNIGDRGEQYF. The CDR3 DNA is TGTGCCAGCAACAATATTGGTGACCGGGGAGAGCAGTACTTC.

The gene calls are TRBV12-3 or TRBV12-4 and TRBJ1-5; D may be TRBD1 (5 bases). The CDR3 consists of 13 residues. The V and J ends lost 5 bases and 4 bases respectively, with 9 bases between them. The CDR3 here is CASSDSLNQPQHF. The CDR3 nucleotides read TGTGCCAGCAGTGACAGCTTAAATCAGCCCCAGCATTTT.

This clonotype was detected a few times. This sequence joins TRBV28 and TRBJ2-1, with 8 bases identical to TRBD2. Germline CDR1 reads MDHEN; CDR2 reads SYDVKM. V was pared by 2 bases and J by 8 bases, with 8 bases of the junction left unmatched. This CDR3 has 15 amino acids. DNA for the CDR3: TGTGCCAGCAGTTTAGGACTAGCCAATCGGGATGAGCAGTTCTTC. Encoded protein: CASSLGLANRDEQFF.

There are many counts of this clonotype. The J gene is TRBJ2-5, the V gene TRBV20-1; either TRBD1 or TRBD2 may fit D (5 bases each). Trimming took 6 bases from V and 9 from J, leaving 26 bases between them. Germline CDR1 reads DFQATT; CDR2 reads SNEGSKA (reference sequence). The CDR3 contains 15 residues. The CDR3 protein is CSASETRAGHRSQYF. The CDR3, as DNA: TGCAGTGCCTCTGAGACCAGGGCGGGCCATCGGTCCCAGTACTTC.

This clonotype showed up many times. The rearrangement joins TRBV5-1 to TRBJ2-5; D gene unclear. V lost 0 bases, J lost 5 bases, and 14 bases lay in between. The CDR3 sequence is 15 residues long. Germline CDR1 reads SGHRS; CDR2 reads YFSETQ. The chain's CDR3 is CASSLAANPQETQYF. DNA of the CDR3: TGCGCCAGCAGCTTGGCGGCAAACCCTCAGGAGACCCAGTACTTC. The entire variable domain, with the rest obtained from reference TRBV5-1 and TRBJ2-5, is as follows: KAGVTQTPRYLIKTRGQQVTLSCSPISGHRSVSWYQQTPGQGLQFLFEYFSETQRNKGNFPGRFSGRQFSNSRSEMNVSTLELGDSALYLCASSLAANPQETQYFGPGTRLLVL.

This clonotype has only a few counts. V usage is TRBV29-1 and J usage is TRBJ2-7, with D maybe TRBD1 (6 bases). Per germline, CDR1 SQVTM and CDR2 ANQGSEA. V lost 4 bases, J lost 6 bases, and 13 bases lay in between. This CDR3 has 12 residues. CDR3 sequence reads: CSVGQQGGEQYF. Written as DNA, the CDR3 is TGCAGCGTTGGCCAACAGGGTGGCGAGCAGTACTTC.

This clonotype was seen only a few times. The CDR3 region is CASRSGTGRHEQYF. CDR3 coding DNA: TGTGCCAGCAGGTCCGGGACAGGGCGGCACGAGCAGTACTTC. V and J are TRBV7-2 and TRBJ2-7, with 9 bases aligning to TRBD1. Trimming took 6 bases from V and 5 from J; bases not matched to a gene: 8. Germline V gene sequence: CDR1 SGHTA, CDR2 FQGNSA. The CDR3 has 14 amino acids. Variable domain in full (rest from reference TRBV7-2 and TRBJ2-7): GAGVSQSPSNKVTEKGKDVELRCDPISGHTALYWYRQSLGQGLEFLIYFQGNSAPDKSGLPSDRFSAERTGGSVSTLTIQRTQQEDSAVYLCASRSGTGRHEQYFGPGTRLTVT.

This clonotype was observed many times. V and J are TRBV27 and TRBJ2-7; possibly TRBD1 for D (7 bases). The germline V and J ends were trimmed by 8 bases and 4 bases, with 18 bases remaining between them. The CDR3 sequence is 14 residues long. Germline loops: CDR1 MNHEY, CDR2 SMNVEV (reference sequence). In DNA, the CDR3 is TGTGCCAGCTCTCGGGCAGGGGGGCTATACGAGCAGTACTTC. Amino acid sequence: CASSRAGGLYEQYF.

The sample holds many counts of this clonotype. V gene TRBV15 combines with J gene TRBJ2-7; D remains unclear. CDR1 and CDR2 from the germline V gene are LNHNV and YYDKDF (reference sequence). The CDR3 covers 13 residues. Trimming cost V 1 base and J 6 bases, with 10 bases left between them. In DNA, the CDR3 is TGTGCCACCAGCAGAGCCCCGCTAGGCGAGCAGTACTTC. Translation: CATSRAPLGEQYF.

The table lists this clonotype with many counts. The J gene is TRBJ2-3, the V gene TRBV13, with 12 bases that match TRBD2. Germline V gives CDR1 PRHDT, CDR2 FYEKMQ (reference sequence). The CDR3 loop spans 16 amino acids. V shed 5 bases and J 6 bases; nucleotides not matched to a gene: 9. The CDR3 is CASSTRLAGAGDTQYF. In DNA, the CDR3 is TGTGCCAGCAGCACACGACTAGCGGGAGCGGGGGATACGCAGTATTTT.